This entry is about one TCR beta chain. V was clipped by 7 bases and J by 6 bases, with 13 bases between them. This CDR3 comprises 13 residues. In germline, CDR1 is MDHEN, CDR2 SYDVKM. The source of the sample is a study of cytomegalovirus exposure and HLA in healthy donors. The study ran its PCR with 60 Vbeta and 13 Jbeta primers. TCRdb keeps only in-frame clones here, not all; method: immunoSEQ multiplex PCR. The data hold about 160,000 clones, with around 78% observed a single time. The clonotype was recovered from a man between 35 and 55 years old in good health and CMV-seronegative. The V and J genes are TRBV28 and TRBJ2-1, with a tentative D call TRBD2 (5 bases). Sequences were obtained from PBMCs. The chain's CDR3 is CASTRAGINEQFF. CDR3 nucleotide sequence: TGTGCCAGCACGAGGGCAGGTATCAATGAGCAGTTCTTC.